These 16 T cell receptor beta chains share one sample of origin, sequenced in a study of blood T cell repertoires in COVID-19. Assay used: immunoSEQ multiplex PCR; TCRdb lists only in-frame clones, some missing. The profile covers a few hundred thousand clones, with around 84% appearing a single time and about 6.9% taken by the ten largest. The sequenced material came from PBMCs or T cells enriched from blood (not recorded which). These receptors came from a woman aged 50 to 65 who had been exposed to COVID-19.

The chain couples TRBV30 to TRBJ2-1, with D perhaps TRBD1 (6 bases). Germline CDR1 is GTSNPN and CDR2 is SVGIG (reference sequence). The CDR3 has 17 residues. V lost 2 bases and J lost 4, with 21 bases in between. CDR3 loop: CAWSFPRGALSYNEQFF. The CDR3 DNA sequence: TGTGCCTGGAGTTTTCCCAGGGGAGCTTTGAGTTACAATGAGCAGTTCTTC.

In DNA form, the CDR3 reads TGTGCCAGTAGTTCCAGGACAGGGGGCTTGGCTGAAGCTTTCTTT. Translated, it gives CASSSRTGGLAEAFF. The chain has TRBV19 and TRBJ1-1, with 11 bases fitting TRBD1. J was trimmed by 6 bases and V by 5 bases; bases with no gene match: 8. CDR1 LNHDA and CDR2 SQIVND come from the germline V gene (reference sequence). This CDR3 region has 15 residues.

This chain joins TRBV7-2 and TRBJ2-5; 12 bases fit TRBD2. This CDR3 has 18 residues. From germline, CDR1 is SGHTA and CDR2 FQGNSA. Unmatched junction bases numbered 6, after V lost 0 bases and J lost 1 base. The CDR3 here is CASSLAPRTSGVQETQYF. The CDR3 bases are TGTGCCAGCAGCTTAGCTCCTAGGACTAGCGGGGTCCAAGAGACCCAGTACTTC. The whole variable domain, remainder taken from reference TRBV7-2 and TRBJ2-5, is GAGVSQSPSNKVTEKGKDVELRCDPISGHTALYWYRQSLGQGLEFLIYFQGNSAPDKSGLPSDRFSAERTGGSVSTLTIQRTQQEDSAVYLCASSLAPRTSGVQETQYFGPGTRLLVL.

This chain joins TRBV10-3 and TRBJ1-1, with 8 bases identical to TRBD1. The CDR3 extends over 13 amino acids. The germline gives CDR1 ENHRY, CDR2 SYGVKD. The V segment lost 7 bases and the J segment 3 bases; nucleotides outside the gene matches: 4. The CDR3: CAINPTGDTEAFF. DNA for the CDR3: TGTGCCATCAACCCGACAGGGGACACTGAAGCTTTCTTT.

The V gene is TRBV10-3, the J gene TRBJ2-3; D unclear. CDR3 length: 12 amino acids. CDR1 and CDR2 from the germline V gene are ENHRY and SYGVKD. Trimming took 2 bases from V and 4 from J, leaving 4 bases between them. The CDR3 sequence is CAISETADTQYF. As DNA, the CDR3 is TGTGCCATCAGTGAGACTGCAGATACGCAGTATTTT.

The chain recombines TRBV6-5 with TRBJ2-2, with 7 bases identical to TRBD1. The germline V gene encodes CDR1 MNHEY and CDR2 SVGAGI. The CDR3 extends over 14 amino acids. The V and J ends lost 6 bases and 8 bases, in that order; junction bases with no gene match: 9. CDR3 residues: CASSSGQVGGELFF. CDR3 in DNA: TGTGCCAGCAGCTCCGGACAGGTCGGGGGGGAGCTGTTTTTT.

With respect to this clone: This same CDR3 is encoded by further DNA sequences in the sample. CDR3 DNA sequence: TGCAGCGTCCGGACAGGGGGCACCGGGGAGCTGTTTTTT. It specifies CSVRTGGTGELFF. The V and J genes are TRBV29-1 and TRBJ2-2, with TRBD1 matching 10 bases. Per the germline V gene, CDR1 is SQVTM and CDR2 is ANQGSEA. Losses at the gene ends were 6 bases for V and 4 bases for J; bases not matched to a gene: 2. The CDR3 runs to 13 residues.

The J gene is TRBJ1-5, the V gene TRBV6-6, with 7 bases aligning to TRBD1. The J segment lost 4 bases and the V segment lost 4 bases, leaving 10 bases of the junction unmatched. The germline V gene encodes CDR1 MNHNY and CDR2 SVGAGI (reference sequence). This CDR3 contains 16 residues. CDR3 in DNA: TGTGCCAGCAGTTCCCGACAGGGCAAAAAAAATCAGCCCCAGCATTTT. This gives the protein CASSSRQGKKNQPQHF.

The chain recombines TRBV11-2 with TRBJ2-7, with 8 bases lining up with TRBD2. Germline CDR1 SGHAT, CDR2 FQNNGV. The CDR3 is made up of 14 amino acids. V lost 7 bases, J lost 6 bases, and 11 bases stayed unmatched. The CDR3 protein is CASTPGGGRGEQYF. As DNA, the CDR3 is TGTGCCAGCACCCCCGGGGGGGGCCGCGGCGAGCAGTACTTC.

The chain is built from TRBV19 and TRBJ1-5; unclear D gene. Germline V gene data show CDR1 as LNHDA and CDR2 as SQIVND (reference sequence). The CDR3 runs to 14 residues. Trimming left V 2 bases short and J 6 bases short, with 11 bases between. The CDR3 DNA is TGTGCCAGTAGTATAAATAGGGAGGGTCAGCCCCAGCATTTT. Its translation: CASSINREGQPQHF.

The chain is built from TRBV7-2 and TRBJ2-5, with 10 bases aligning to TRBD1. Germline V gives CDR1 SGHTA, CDR2 FQGNSA. The CDR3 totals 13 residues. After removal of 5 bases from V and 5 bases from J, the junction contained 2 bases not matched to a gene. The CDR3 DNA sequence: TGTGCCAGCAGCCAGGGACAGGGGGAGACCCAGTACTTC. Its translation is CASSQGQGETQYF. Looking up the rest from reference TRBV7-2 and TRBJ2-5 gives the full variable domain: GAGVSQSPSNKVTEKGKDVELRCDPISGHTALYWYRQSLGQGLEFLIYFQGNSAPDKSGLPSDRFSAERTGGSVSTLTIQRTQQEDSAVYLCASSQGQGETQYFGPGTRLLVL.

V usage is TRBV28 and J usage is TRBJ1-2; unclear D gene. Per germline, CDR1 MDHEN and CDR2 SYDVKM. This CDR3 region has 14 residues. Trimming removed 6 bases from V and 8 bases from J, with 19 bases in between. The CDR3: CASRPPPSGSGYTF. As DNA, the CDR3 is TGTGCCAGCAGACCCCCTCCCTCAGGTTCCGGCTACACCTTC.

The chain is built from TRBV5-1 and TRBJ1-1; D may be TRBD1 (5 bases). This CDR3 has 13 residues. Looked up from germline, CDR1 is SGHRS and CDR2 is YFSETQ. With 0 bases removed from V and 5 bases from J, the gap between germline ends came to 8 bases. In DNA form, the CDR3 reads TGCGCCAGCAGCTTGGGGACAAGTACTGAAGCTTTCTTT. Protein sequence: CASSLGTSTEAFF.

J is TRBJ1-2 and V is TRBV7-8; 7 nucleotides match TRBD1. CDR3 size: 13 residues. Germline V lookup: CDR1 SGHVS, CDR2 FQNEAQ. Unmatched junction bases numbered 3, after V lost 2 bases and J lost 6 bases. The CDR3 here is CASSLRGGDGYTF. CDR3 DNA: TGTGCCAGCAGCTTACGAGGGGGCGATGGCTACACCTTC.

The V gene is TRBV7-2, the J gene TRBJ1-2; D not resolved. The V end lost 8 bases, the J end lost 3 bases, and 10 bases lay between the germline ends. This CDR3 region has 12 residues. Germline V gene lookup returns CDR1 SGHTA and CDR2 FQGNSA. The chain's CDR3 is CASSREDYGYTF. For the CDR3, the DNA is TGTGCCAGCTCCAGAGAGGACTATGGCTACACCTTC.

The rearrangement uses TRBV19 and TRBJ1-1; 7 bases are a match to TRBD1. The CDR3 covers 14 residues. Germline V lookup: CDR1 LNHDA, CDR2 SQIVND (reference sequence). V gave up 5 bases and J gave up 5 bases; unmatched junction bases: 8. The DNA of the CDR3 is TGTGCCAGTAGTCTCCGACAGGGAGGAACTGAAGCTTTCTTT. Translation gives CASSLRQGGTEAFF.